The 19 T cell receptor beta chains presented below share a single source sample, sequenced in a study of T cells after yellow fever vaccination. MiXCR was run by TCRdb on the 5' RACE reads, yielding one entry per CDR3 protein. Among some 320,000 distinct CDR3 sequences listed, 8.7% were seen once. Sequencing used CD4+ T cells sorted from PBMCs, obtained 5 days after the yellow fever booster vaccination. These receptors originate from a man between 18 and 29 years old who received the YFV17D yellow fever vaccine.

This clonotype was seen repeatedly, ten times or more. The rearrangement joins TRBV20-1 to TRBJ2-3; 9 nucleotides agree with TRBD1. The germline V gene encodes CDR1 DFQATT and CDR2 SNEGSKA (reference sequence). J lost 4 bases, V lost 6 bases, and 11 bases had no gene match. The CDR3 totals 15 residues. The CDR3 sequence is CSAHSGTGRSDTQYF. The CDR3 bases are TGCAGTGCCCACTCCGGGACAGGGCGTTCAGATACGCAGTATTTT.

This clonotype has a handful of counts. The chain links TRBV24-1 to TRBJ1-2; D uncertain. This CDR3 is 13 amino acids long. The germline V and J ends were trimmed by 4 bases and 9 bases, with 14 bases remaining between them. CDR1 is KGHDR, CDR2 SFDVKD, per germline. In DNA form, the CDR3 reads TGTGCCACCAGTGACAAAAGTCCTTCCCGCTACACCTTC. Its translation: CATSDKSPSRYTF.

In its sample, this clonotype was seen many times. V and J are TRBV11-2 and TRBJ1-4, with TRBD1 as a possible D gene (6 bases). Germline lookup yields CDR1 SGHAT and CDR2 FQNNGV. The CDR3 has 16 residues. Trimming pared 7 bases from V and 3 bases from J, leaving 18 bases between. DNA of the CDR3: TGTGCCAGCAACCCGTATACAGGGATATCTAATGAAAAACTGTTTTTT. It encodes CASNPYTGISNEKLFF.

The chain couples TRBV7-2 to TRBJ2-2; the match to TRBD2 covers 7 bases. The CDR3 loop spans 13 amino acids. The V gene end was trimmed by 6 bases and the J gene end by 6 bases; junction bases not matched to a gene: 4. The germline CDR1 and CDR2 sequences are SGHTA and FQGNSA. The CDR3 DNA reads TGTGCCAGCAGAAGCGGGGTTCCCGGGGAGCTGTTTTTT. It yields the protein CASRSGVPGELFF.

The chain combines TRBV6-2 or TRBV6-3 with TRBJ1-5; D is unresolved. Looked up from germline, CDR1 is MNHEY and CDR2 is SVGEGT. There are 17 residues in the CDR3. V lost 0 bases, J lost 0 bases, and 12 bases lay in between. In DNA form, the CDR3 reads TGTGCCAGCAGTTACTCGATCCGATTTTATAGCAATCAGCCCCAGCATTTT. This encodes CASSYSIRFYSNQPQHF.

Ten or more counts support this clonotype. V is TRBV7-3 and J is TRBJ1-1, with TRBD1 as a possible D gene (6 bases). Trimming stripped 3 bases from V and 2 bases from J, with 13 bases between. CDR1 is SGHTA, CDR2 FQGTGA, per germline. This CDR3 comprises 15 residues. In DNA, the CDR3 is TGTGCCAGCAGCTTTTCAGGGGACCACAACACTGAAGCTTTCTTT. Amino acid sequence: CASSFSGDHNTEAFF.

This clonotype was detected only a few times. This chain joins TRBV7-2 and TRBJ2-3; either TRBD1 or TRBD2 may fit D (5 bases each). The germline CDR1 and CDR2 sequences are SGHTA and FQGNSA. The length of the CDR3 is 13 residues. V lost 3 bases and J lost 5, with 9 bases in between. CDR3 bases: TGTGCCAGCAGCTTCCCTGGGGGAGATACGCAGTATTTT. Translation gives CASSFPGGDTQYF.

The gene calls are TRBV6-2 or TRBV6-3 and TRBJ2-5; 11 bases agree with TRBD1. Germline V lookup: CDR1 MNHEY, CDR2 SVGEGT. Germline trimming cut 11 bases from V and 2 bases from J; bases unmatched to any gene: 4. The CDR3 totals 13 residues. CDR3 DNA: TGTGCCGGCCGGGACAGGGGGCAAGAGACCCAGTACTTC. Translated, it gives CAGRDRGQETQYF.

The chain has TRBV12-3 or TRBV12-4 and TRBJ1-5; the D is unclear. The CDR3 contains 15 residues. Trimming cost V 4 bases and J 7 bases, with 17 bases left between them. CDR3 coding DNA: TGTGCCAGCAGTTACTTGGACCTCGACGGCCAGCCCCAGCATTTT. Protein: CASSYLDLDGQPQHF.

The chain is built from TRBV3-1 and TRBJ2-1; 7 bases fit TRBD2. The V segment lost 0 bases and the J segment 16 bases; nucleotides outside the gene matches: 15. Germline CDR1 and CDR2: LGHDT and YNNKEL (reference sequence). There are 15 residues in the CDR3. As DNA, the CDR3 is TGTGCCAGCAGCCAAGATCCGACCGAAGGGAGGGTGGTATTCTTC. The encoded protein is CASSQDPTEGRVVFF.

At least ten counts were recorded for this clonotype. V gene TRBV4-1 combines with J gene TRBJ2-5, with 10 positions matching TRBD1. Germline assignment: CDR1 MGHRA and CDR2 YSYEKL. The CDR3 covers 14 residues. J was trimmed by 1 base and V by 6 bases; bases with no gene match: 2. CDR3 nucleotides: TGCGCCAGCAGACGGACAGGGGGCCAAGAGACCCAGTACTTC. It codes for CASRRTGGQETQYF.

This clonotype was recorded at least ten times. The rearrangement uses TRBV4-1 and TRBJ2-6; D is uncertain. Germline CDR1 is MGHRA and CDR2 is YSYEKL. Trimming removed 5 bases at V and 0 bases at J, with 14 bases between. The CDR3 runs to 17 residues. CDR3 amino acids: CASSSRDLGSGANVLTF. CDR3 bases: TGCGCCAGCAGCTCTCGAGACCTGGGCTCTGGGGCCAACGTCCTGACTTTC.

This sequence joins TRBV29-1 and TRBJ2-1; a possible D gene is TRBD2 (6 bases). The ends were cut back, 6 bases at V and 3 bases at J, with 15 bases in the middle. Germline V gives CDR1 SQVTM, CDR2 ANQGSEA. The length of the CDR3 is 14 residues. The CDR3 bases are TGCAGCGTCGAGGAGGGGCCTTACTACAATGAGCAGTTCTTC. This codes for CSVEEGPYYNEQFF.

The J gene is TRBJ1-6, the V gene TRBV18, with D perhaps TRBD1 (5 bases). The CDR3 sequence is 16 residues long. From germline, CDR1 is KGHSH and CDR2 LQKENI. The V end was cut by 4 bases, the J end by 8 bases, with 18 bases between. The CDR3 DNA follows: TGTGCCAGCTCACAGGGTATAGGGGCTGAGGATTCACCCCTCCACTTT. It yields the protein CASSQGIGAEDSPLHF.

V is TRBV5-4 and J is TRBJ2-5; D is perhaps TRBD2 (6 bases). Trimming left V 0 bases short and J 13 bases short, with 16 bases between. There are 13 residues in the CDR3. The germline gives CDR1 SGHNT, CDR2 YYREEE (reference sequence). CDR3 in DNA: TGTGCCAGCAGCTTGGTCGGCAGGGAGGCCTCGTACTTC. Its translation is CASSLVGREASYF.

This clonotype appeared many times. This chain links TRBV4-3 with TRBJ1-4; no reliable D call. Trimming removed 5 bases at V and 4 bases at J, with 17 bases between. CDR3 length: 16 residues. Looked up from germline, CDR1 is LGHNA and CDR2 is YSLEER. The CDR3 region has the DNA TGCGCCAGCAGCATACATCCTGGGCCCGGTAATGAAAAACTGTTTTTT. This codes for CASSIHPGPGNEKLFF.

This clonotype was detected a few times. The chain couples TRBV24-1 to TRBJ1-5; tentative D call: TRBD1 (5 bases). This CDR3 region has 16 residues. V was shortened by 5 bases and J by 0 bases, with 13 bases between the two germline ends. Germline assignment: CDR1 KGHDR and CDR2 SFDVKD. DNA for the CDR3: TGTGCCACCAGTGCCCGGGACGGCTATAGCAATCAGCCCCAGCATTTT. It specifies CATSARDGYSNQPQHF.

On this clonotype itself: At one of its ends the junction is not consistent with the germline gene, which may arise from a read error. The V call is TRBV9, the J call TRBJ2-7; 7 nucleotides match TRBD1. The CDR3 extends over 12 amino acids. Germline V gives CDR1 SGDLS, CDR2 YYNGEE. The CDR3 here is CASSGPGQTRSF. CDR3 nucleotides: TGTGCCAGCAGCGGGCCGGGACAGACGAGGAGCTTC. Together with reference TRBV9 and TRBJ2-7, the CDR3 gives the full variable domain: DSGVTQTPKHLITATGQRVTLRCSPRSGDLSVYWYQQSLDQGLQFLIQYYNGEERAKGNILERFSAQQFPDLHSELNLSSLELGDSALYFCASSGPGQTRSFGPGTRLTVT.

On this clonotype: Its ends do not fully match the called genes, so a read error is possible. The J gene is TRBJ1-5, the V gene TRBV7-9; D possibly corresponds to TRBD1 (6 bases). This CDR3 spans 15 amino acids. Germline CDR1 is SEHNR and CDR2 is FQNEAQ (reference sequence). The CDR3 DNA reads TGTGCCAGCAGCAGCAGGGGAAATAGCAATCAGCACCAGCATTTT. Translated: CASSSRGNSNQHQHF.